These T cell receptor beta chains were read from a single sample in a study of blood T cell repertoires in COVID-19. Assay: immunoSEQ multiplex PCR; the TCRdb copy retains only in-frame clones and omits some. The sample includes around 270,000 clones, about four fifths of them seen just once. The sequenced material came from peripheral blood. Receptor source: a woman in her thirties or forties who had recovered from COVID-19. The CDR3 runs from the conserved cysteine through the conserved F or W. D genes are given only for firm matches. Size values are once, few and many counts, or a class for expanded clones, and some rows have none.

TRBJ2-1,TRBD2,TRBV4-1,.,TGCGCCAGCAGCCGTGGGATTCTCTCCGTCCGAGCGGGGGCTAATGAGCAGTTCTTC,CASSRGILSVRAGANEQFF
TRBJ2-7,.,TRBV7-3,once,TGTGCCAGCAGCTTTCGGGGAGGCGACGAGCAGTACTTC,CASSFRGGDEQYF
TRBJ2-2,TRBD1,TRBV19,.,TGTGCCAGTAGTAGGGGACAGGGGGCAAGTCCCGGGGAGCTGTTTTTT,CASSRGQGASPGELFF
TRBJ1-1,.,TRBV28,.,TGTGCCAGCAGTTTCCTCTACTTGAACACTGAAGCTTTCTTT,CASSFLYLNTEAFF
TRBJ2-7,.,TRBV9,once,TGTGCCAGCAGCCGATCATGGGCCGGGGGATACGAGCAGTACTTC,CASSRSWAGGYEQYF
TRBJ2-1,TRBD2,TRBV5-1,.,TGCGCCAGCAGCTTGTCCACGGGGGGCTACAATGAGCAGTTCTTC,CASSLSTGGYNEQFF
TRBJ1-5,.,TRBV24-1,.,TGTGCCACCCAGGAAGGTGGCTACAAGCAGCCCCAGCATTTT,CATQEGGYKQPQHF
TRBJ1-3,.,TRBV5-1,.,TGCGCCAGCAGCCTATTCTCGACCGGGGGTCCTGGAAACACCATATATTTT,CASSLFSTGGPGNTIYF
TRBJ2-1,TRBD2,TRBV5-5,.,TGTGCCAGTGACAAGACTAGCGGAACCTACAATGAGCAGTTCTTC,CASDKTSGTYNEQFF
TRBJ1-2,TRBD1,TRBV3-1/TRBV3-2,.,TGTGCCAGCAGCCAAGCTGGGACAGCTAACTATGGCTACACCTTC,CASSQAGTANYGYTF
TRBJ1-6,.,TRBV5-1,.,TGCGCCAGCAGCCCGGACAGAAACTATAATTCACCCCTCCACTTT,CASSPDRNYNSPLHF
TRBJ1-3,TRBD1,TRBV7-9,.,TGTGCCAGCAGCCGACGACAGGGTCCGAGTGGAAACACCATATATTTT,CASSRRQGPSGNTIYF
TRBJ1-1,TRBD1,TRBV6-5,.,TGTGCCAGCATTCGAGCCGGGACAGGGGGCACTGAAGCTTTCTTT,CASIRAGTGGTEAFF
TRBJ1-2,.,TRBV11-2,.,TGTGCCAGCAGCTTGGGTGGGCAGCCGGGCTACACCTTC,CASSLGGQPGYTF
TRBJ1-2,.,TRBV18,.,TGTGCCAGCTCACAGGCTGGGCAAGCTAAAGCTGGCTACACCTTC,CASSQAGQAKAGYTF
TRBJ2-5,TRBD2,TRBV28,.,TGTGCCAGCACTAGCGGGGGGGCCGTGGAGACCCAGTACTTC,CASTSGGAVETQYF
TRBJ2-7,TRBD2,TRBV28,.,TGTGCCAGCAGCCTCGCGGAGACTAGCGGGGACCACGAGCAGTACTTC,CASSLAETSGDHEQYF
TRBJ2-7,.,TRBV9,.,TGTGCCAGCAGCGTAGCGGGAGACCGGGACAGTGGGCCGGCCGAGCAGTACTTC,CASSVAGDRDSGPAEQYF
TRBJ2-7,.,TRBV5-1,.,TGCGCCAGCAGCTCACAGGGCACCTACGAGCAGTACTTC,CASSSQGTYEQYF
TRBJ2-1,TRBD2,TRBV5-1,.,TGCGCCAGCAGCTCGCGGGAGGGGCCCCCCTACAATGAGCAGTTCTTC,CASSSREGPPYNEQFF
TRBJ2-2,TRBD2,TRBV11-2,.,TGCGGCGGGACTAGCGGGGGCAACACCGGGGAGCTGTTTTTT,CGGTSGGNTGELFF
TRBJ1-2,.,TRBV3-1/TRBV3-2,.,TGTGCCAGCAGCCAGTCCACCAGCTATGGCTACACCTTC,CASSQSTSYGYTF
TRBJ1-5,TRBD1,TRBV2,once,TGTGCCAGCAGCCTTAGACAGGGTGGAAATCAGCCCCAGCATTTT,CASSLRQGGNQPQHF
TRBJ2-7,TRBD2,TRBV30,.,TGTGCCTGGAATAGGCGGGCTAGCGGGAGCTCCTACGAGCAGTACTTC,CAWNRRASGSSYEQYF
TRBJ2-7,TRBD2,TRBV13,.,TGTGCCAGCAGCAAAAACGAGGGACTAGAAGCTTACGAGCAGTACTTC,CASSKNEGLEAYEQYF
TRBJ2-5,.,TRBV9,.,TGTGCCAGCAGCGCCATGCCGCTAGTGGGAGAGACCCAGTACTTC,CASSAMPLVGETQYF
TRBJ2-2,.,TRBV3-1/TRBV3-2,.,TGTGCCAGCAGCCAAGGCGATAGACGGGGCGGGGAGCTGTTTTTT,CASSQGDRRGGELFF
TRBJ1-1,.,TRBV29-1,.,TGCAGCGTTCGACGGGGGGACACTGAAGCTTTCTTT,CSVRRGDTEAFF
TRBJ2-1,TRBD2,TRBV27,.,TGTGCCAGCAGTTTATCGGGGAGGGCTAGGGATGAGCAGTTCTTC,CASSLSGRARDEQFF
TRBJ2-2,TRBD1,TRBV10-3,.,TGTGCCGTCAAGACAGGGCCCGTCGGGACCGGGGAGCTGTTTTTT,CAVKTGPVGTGELFF
TRBJ1-2,.,TRBV18,few,TGTGCCAGCTCACCAGGGAGGCCAAACTATGGCTACACCTTC,CASSPGRPNYGYTF
TRBJ2-5,.,TRBV11-2,once,TGTGCCAGCAGCTTTAGCGTTTATTTCGATCGGGAGACCCAGTACTTC,CASSFSVYFDRETQYF
TRBJ1-5,TRBD1,TRBV30,.,TGTGCCTGGAGTAAATACGGGACAGGGACCAATCAGCCCCAGCATTTT,CAWSKYGTGTNQPQHF
TRBJ2-5,.,TRBV2,.,TGTGCCAGCACAAGGGACAATCAGTACCAAGAGACCCAGTACTTC,CASTRDNQYQETQYF
TRBJ1-2,TRBD1,TRBV19,.,TGTGCCACTGGGACAGGGGTTGGCTACACCTTC,CATGTGVGYTF
TRBJ2-7,.,TRBV5-4,.,TGTGCCAGCAGCTTGGACGACAGTTCCTACGAGCAGTACTTC,CASSLDDSSYEQYF
TRBJ1-2,.,TRBV5-1,.,TGCGCCAGCAGCTTAATTCCCGGGAACGACTATGGCTACACCTTC,CASSLIPGNDYGYTF
TRBJ1-6,.,TRBV5-1,.,TGCGCCAGCAGCTTACAGGGCGATAGAAATTCACCCCTCCACTTT,CASSLQGDRNSPLHF
TRBJ2-1,TRBD2,TRBV5-1,.,TGCGCCAGCAGCCCCGGGACGGGAGGGCCTGAGCAGTTCTTC,CASSPGTGGPEQFF
TRBJ2-1,TRBD2,TRBV24-1,.,TGTGCCACCAGTGACCTAGCGGGGGGGTCCTACAATGAGCAGTTCTTC,CATSDLAGGSYNEQFF
TRBJ1-5,TRBD1,TRBV28,.,TGTGCCAGCAGTCTCCCCGGACAGGTCAGCAATCAGCCCCAGCATTTT,CASSLPGQVSNQPQHF
TRBJ1-1,TRBD1,TRBV5-6,.,TGTGCCAGCAGCCTGACAGGGATAGAAGCTTTCTTT,CASSLTGIEAFF
TRBJ2-7,TRBD1,TRBV5-1,.,TGCGCCAGCAGCACGGGACAGAGGGACGAGCAGTACTTC,CASSTGQRDEQYF
TRBJ2-5,TRBD2,TRBV4-2,.,TGTGCCAGCAGCCAAGGACCCGGGACTAGCCAAGAGACCCAGTACTTC,CASSQGPGTSQETQYF
TRBJ2-2,TRBD1,TRBV6-6,.,TGTGCCATCCCAGACAGGGGGAACACCGGGGAGCTGTTTTTT,CAIPDRGNTGELFF
TRBJ1-5,.,TRBV24-1,.,TGTGCCACCAGGGAGAGTTTTGGTCAGCCCCAGCATTTT,CATRESFGQPQHF
TRBJ1-6,.,TRBV4-1,once,TGCGCCAGCAGCCTTGTCCCCTGGAGGGAGGGCTATAATTCACCCCTCCACTTT,CASSLVPWREGYNSPLHF
TRBJ1-4,.,TRBV5-4,few,TGTGCCAGCAGCTTGGGGGAGCCTAATGAAAAACTGTTTTTT,CASSLGEPNEKLFF
TRBJ1-1,.,TRBV12-3/TRBV12-4,.,TGTGCCAGCAGTTTAACTTTGAGGACTGAAGCTTTCTTT,CASSLTLRTEAFF
TRBJ2-2,TRBD2,TRBV7-2,.,TGTGCCAGCAGCCGGCCCCGGGGGGGTACCGGGGAGCTGTTTTTT,CASSRPRGGTGELFF